This T cell receptor beta chain was retrieved from a study of T cells in localized non-small cell lung cancer. Data came from immunoSEQ multiplex PCR; TCRdb stores just in-frame clones and leaves some out. The sample carries 61,000 or so clones, 80% to 90% recorded once. This specimen was peripheral blood, taken before any cancer treatment. This sequence originates from a woman between 35 and 75 years old with stage I lung adenocarcinoma.

Here the CDR3 DNA reads TGTGCCAGTAGTATAGGATCAGGGTTAGATCAGCCCCAGCATTTT. This sequence encodes CASSIGSGLDQPQHF. The chain recombines TRBV19 with TRBJ1-5, with D possibly being TRBD1 (5 bases). The V end was cut by 1 base, the J end by 5 bases, with 12 bases between. Per the germline V gene, CDR1 is LNHDA and CDR2 is SQIVND (reference sequence). This CDR3 contains 15 residues.